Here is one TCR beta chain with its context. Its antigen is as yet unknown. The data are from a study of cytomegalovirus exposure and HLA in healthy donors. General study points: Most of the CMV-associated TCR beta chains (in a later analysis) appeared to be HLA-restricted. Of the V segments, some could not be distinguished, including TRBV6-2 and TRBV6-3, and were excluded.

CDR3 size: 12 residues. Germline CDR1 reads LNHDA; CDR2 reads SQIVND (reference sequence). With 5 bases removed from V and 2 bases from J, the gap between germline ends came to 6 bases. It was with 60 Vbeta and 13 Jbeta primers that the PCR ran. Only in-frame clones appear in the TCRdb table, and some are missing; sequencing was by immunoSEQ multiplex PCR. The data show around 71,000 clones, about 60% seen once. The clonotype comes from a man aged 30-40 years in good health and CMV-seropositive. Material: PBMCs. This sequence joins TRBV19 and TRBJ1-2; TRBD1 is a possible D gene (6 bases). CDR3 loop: CASSGQNYGYTF. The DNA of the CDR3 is TGTGCCAGTAGTGGACAGAACTATGGCTACACCTTC.